A single sample is the source of the 24 T cell receptor beta chains below, sequenced in a study of T cell clonality in common variable immunodeficiency. Study-wide results and limits: Fewer deletions and N-nucleotide insertions were reportedly seen in common variable immunodeficiency TCR beta sequences.

Libraries were prepared by immunoSEQ multiplex PCR; TCRdb keeps only in-frame clonotypes and omits some of them. There are some 25,000 clones in the sample, none observed a single time. These receptors' antigens are unknown. Sequences were obtained from peripheral blood mononuclear cells. These receptors all come from a human donor with common variable immunodeficiency.

The CDR3 spells CASKLAGGTGELFF. CDR3 bases read: TGCGCCAGCAAACTGGCAGGGGGAACCGGGGAG. The chain carries TRBV5-1 and TRBJ2-2, with 7 bases matching TRBD1. The CDR3 end lies 3 residues beyond the end of the read and is filled in from the germline J gene. With 6 bases clipped from V and 5 bases from J, the junction kept 7 bases outside the gene matches. Germline V lookup: CDR1 SGHRS, CDR2 YFSETQ. CDR3 length equals 14 residues. Complete variable domain (other parts from reference TRBV5-1 and TRBJ2-2): KAGVTQTPRYLIKTRGQQVTLSCSPISGHRSVSWYQQTPGQGLQFLFEYFSETQRNKGNFPGRFSGRQFSNSRSEMNVSTLELGDSALYLCASKLAGGTGELFFGEGSRLTVL.

This clone was counted ten times or more. The CDR3 end is not reached by the read, which stops 3 residues before it; the germline J gene fills it in. The J gene is TRBJ1-1, the V gene TRBV19; 7 nucleotides line up with TRBD1. The CDR3 totals 15 residues. V gave up 1 base and J gave up 6 bases; unmatched junction bases: 8. Germline V gives CDR1 LNHDA, CDR2 SQIVND (reference sequence). The DNA read from the CDR3 is TGTGCCAGTAGTATAGTGGCGGACAGGCAGGCTGAA. Protein sequence: CASSIVADRQAE. The full CDR3 sequence reads CASSIVADRQAEAFF.

Remarks on this clone: With the read ending 3 residues before the CDR3 end, the germline J gene is used to fill in that end. The chain recombines TRBV2 with TRBJ1-1; TRBD1 aligns across 12 bases. J was trimmed by 6 bases and V by 5 bases; bases with no gene match: 7. Germline loops: CDR1 SNHLY, CDR2 FYNNEI. CDR3 size: 15 residues. Incomplete CDR3 DNA: TGTGCCAGCAGTCTTCGGGACAGGGGGCAAGCTGAA. Its translation: CASSLRDRGQAE. The whole CDR3 protein is CASSLRDRGQAEAFF.

This clone was seen a handful of times. The CDR3 end falls 3 residues outside the read, so it is completed with the germline J gene. The rearrangement uses TRBV2 and TRBJ2-1; D remains unclear. Germline-derived CDR1 and CDR2 are SNHLY and FYNNEI. CDR3 length: 15 amino acids. V was trimmed by 3 bases and J by 0 bases, leaving 9 bases between them. CDR3 residues: CASSESDNSYNEQFF. CDR3 bases read: TGTGCCAGCAGTGAGTCAGACAACTCCTACAATGAG. Variable domain in full (rest from reference TRBV2 and TRBJ2-1): EPEVTQTPSHQVTQMGQEVILRCVPISNHLYFYWYRQILGQKVEFLVSFYNNEISEKSEIFDDQFSVERPDGSNFTLKIRSTKLEDSAMYFCASSESDNSYNEQFFGPGTRLTVL.

This clone has a count of ten or more. The DNA ends 3 residues before the CDR3 does, and the rest of the CDR3 is filled in from the germline J gene. The chain has TRBV2 and TRBJ2-5, with 8 bases fitting TRBD2. V shed 7 bases, J shed 5 bases, and the junction held 12 bases outside the gene matches. In germline, CDR1 is SNHLY, CDR2 FYNNEI. This CDR3 comprises 15 residues. Partial CDR3 DNA: TGTGCCAGCACCGTGACGGGGGGGCCTTATGAGACC. The encoded protein is CASTVTGGPYET. The full CDR3 protein is CASTVTGGPYETQYF.

This clone was counted at least ten times. The read ends 3 residues before the CDR3 terminus; that terminus is restored from the germline J gene. The rearrangement uses TRBV20-1 and TRBJ2-7; TRBD1 is a possible D gene (5 bases). With 3 bases removed from V and 4 bases from J, the gap between germline ends came to 7 bases. CDR1 and CDR2 from the germline V gene are DFQATT and SNEGSKA (reference sequence). This CDR3 has 11 residues. Incomplete CDR3 DNA: TGCAGTGCTAGGGGGCGGTACGAG. This translates into CSARGRYE. The entire CDR3 sequence reads CSARGRYEQYF.

This clone was observed many times. Read coverage stops 3 residues before the CDR3 terminus; the germline J gene supplies the remainder. V usage is TRBV6-1 and J usage is TRBJ1-1; D may be TRBD1 (6 bases). The germline CDR1 and CDR2 sequences are MNHNS and SASEGT. This CDR3 contains 15 residues. The CDR3 DNA, read in part, is TGTGCCAGCAGTGAAATTAAACAGGGAACCCTTGGA. It specifies CASSEIKQGTLG. The CDR3 as a whole reads CASSEIKQGTLGAFF.

This clone was counted many times. From the germline J gene comes the end of the CDR3, since the read stops 3 residues before it. J is TRBJ2-7 and V is TRBV10-1; no clear D. Germline V lookup: CDR1 WNHNN, CDR2 SYGVQD (reference sequence). V lost 5 bases, J lost 1 base, and 15 bases lay in between. This CDR3 region has 15 residues. The covered CDR3 bases are TGCGCCAGCAGTTACGACACCAGGCCATCCTACGAG. It is translated as CASSYDTRPSYE. The CDR3 in its entirety is CASSYDTRPSYEQYF.

This clone was seen at least ten times. The sequence runs out 3 residues before the end of the CDR3; the remainder is reconstructed from the germline J gene. This chain uses TRBV18 with TRBJ2-1; TRBD2 might be the D (6 bases). The ends were cut back, 1 base at V and 0 bases at J, with 13 bases in the middle. The CDR3 totals 17 residues. The germline V gene encodes CDR1 KGHSH and CDR2 LQKENI. The covered CDR3 bases are TGTGCCAGCTCACCACAGGGACTCAGAAGCTCCTACAATGAG. Encoded protein: CASSPQGLRSSYNE. The entire CDR3 protein is CASSPQGLRSSYNEQFF.

This clone was picked up a small number of times. Incomplete CDR3 DNA: TGTGCCAGCAGGAAACAGGGAAATAGCAATCAGCCC. As protein: CASRKQGNSNQP. The full CDR3 reads CASRKQGNSNQPQHF. The chain has TRBV2 and TRBJ1-5; D possibly corresponds to TRBD1 (6 bases). The CDR3 extends 3 residues past the end of the read, so its final part is completed from the germline J gene. Looked up from germline, CDR1 is SNHLY and CDR2 is FYNNEI. The CDR3 totals 15 residues. V lost 6 bases, J lost 0 bases, and 12 bases lay in between.

The sample holds many counts of this clone. Coverage ceases 3 residues before the CDR3 finishes, and the germline J gene fills in the end. The chain joins TRBV7-2 to TRBJ1-6, with D possibly being TRBD1 (5 bases). The germline V gene has CDR1 SGHTA and CDR2 FQGNSA. V lost 6 bases, J lost 10 bases, and 10 bases lay in between. This CDR3 is 12 amino acids long. The CDR3 reads CASSSNRSPLHF. CDR3 DNA (partial): TGTGCCAGCAGTTCTAACAGGTCACCC.

For this clone: The DNA ends 3 residues before the CDR3 does, and the rest of the CDR3 is filled in from the germline J gene. This sequence joins TRBV6-2 or TRBV6-3 and TRBJ1-1; D is possibly TRBD1 (5 bases). This CDR3 comprises 13 residues. The ends were cut back, 6 bases at V and 6 bases at J, with 14 bases in the middle. CDR1 is MNHEY, CDR2 SVGEGT, per germline. The CDR3 bases that were read are TGTGCCAGCAGGATTTTCGACAGTTCTGAA. Protein: CASRIFDSSE. The full-length CDR3 reads as CASRIFDSSEAFF.

This clone was counted ten times or more. The CDR3 end falls 3 residues outside the read, so it is completed with the germline J gene. V and J are TRBV2 and TRBJ2-3, with D tentatively TRBD1 (5 bases). CDR1 SNHLY and CDR2 FYNNEI come from the germline V gene. Trimming stripped 4 bases from V and 0 bases from J, with 14 bases between. This CDR3 is 16 amino acids long. The CDR3 sequence: CASSGGFGPSTDTQYF. The CDR3 bases that were read are TGTGCCAGCAGTGGGGGCTTCGGGCCTAGCACAGATACG.

This clone was counted at least ten times. Read coverage stops 3 residues before the CDR3 terminus; the germline J gene supplies the remainder. V is TRBV7-2 and J is TRBJ2-1; 7 nucleotides line up with TRBD2. CDR1 and CDR2 (germline): SGHTA, FQGNSA. V dropped 7 bases and J dropped 3; count of bases not matched to a gene: 9. The CDR3 contains 15 residues. The CDR3 bases that were read are TGTGCCAGCACCAGAAGGGAGCGGGGCTACAATGAG. It codes for CASTRRERGYNE. The whole CDR3 reads CASTRRERGYNEQFF.

This clone was picked up many times. Read data end 3 residues before the CDR3 end; the end is taken from the germline J gene. The rearrangement joins TRBV20-1 to TRBJ2-7; unclear D gene. The CDR3 is 12 residues long. The V gene's germline CDR1 is DFQATT and CDR2 SNEGSKA (reference sequence). V was cut by 1 base and J by 1 base, with 5 bases left in between. CDR3 DNA (partial): TGCAGTGCTAGAGTGTCTTCCTACGAG. As protein: CSARVSSYE. The full CDR3 reads CSARVSSYEQYF.

This clone has more than one count but fewer than ten. Since a much larger clone is just one base distant, this may be a read error. The read finishes 3 residues shy of the CDR3 end, and the germline J gene is used to complete it. V gene TRBV7-8 combines with J gene TRBJ1-6, with D possibly TRBD1 on 6 matching bases. Trimming took 11 bases from V and 10 from J, leaving 21 bases between them. The germline gives CDR1 SGHVS, CDR2 FQNEAQ. This CDR3 is built from 14 residues. The CDR3: CAGHRGGRKSPLHF. The sequenced part of the CDR3 DNA is TGTGCCGGCCACCGAGGGGGTCGGAAGTCACCC.

This clone turned up a few times. The read ends 3 residues shy of where the CDR3 ends; the end is completed using the germline J gene. This chain links TRBV20-1 with TRBJ1-1; D is undetermined. Trimming shortened V by 6 bases and J by 5 bases, and 13 bases separated the two germline ends. The CDR3 runs to 12 residues. Germline assignment: CDR1 DFQATT and CDR2 SNEGSKA (reference sequence). The CDR3 bases that were read are TGCAGTGCATTCTCTCGTACTACTGAA. Its protein product is CSAFSRTTE. The whole CDR3 protein is CSAFSRTTEAFF.

This clone was observed at least ten times. The read ends 3 residues before the CDR3 terminus; that terminus is restored from the germline J gene. V gene TRBV7-2 combines with J gene TRBJ1-1, with 9 bases that match TRBD1. The germline V gene encodes CDR1 SGHTA and CDR2 FQGNSA. This CDR3 contains 14 residues. The trim removed 5 bases at V and 3 bases at J, leaving 4 bases unmatched. CDR3 DNA, as far as it was read: TGTGCCAGCAGCCAAGGACAGGGGCACACTGAA. Residues: CASSQGQGHTE. In full, the CDR3 reads CASSQGQGHTEAFF.

This clone was counted at least ten times. The covered CDR3 bases are TGTGCCATCAGTTTAGCGGGGGGTACCCACGAG. Translated, it gives CAISLAGGTHE. The full CDR3 sequence reads CAISLAGGTHEQYF. The J gene is TRBJ2-7, the V gene TRBV10-3; 10 bases match TRBD2. The CDR3 is cut off 3 residues early in the read; its end comes from the germline J gene. The germline V gene encodes CDR1 ENHRY and CDR2 SYGVKD. The CDR3 is 14 amino acids. The J segment lost 5 bases and the V segment lost 5 bases, leaving 6 bases of the junction unmatched.

Details on this clone: The read falls 3 residues short of the CDR3 end, and the missing part is taken from the germline J gene. The rearrangement joins TRBV5-1 to TRBJ1-2; TRBD1 matches 10 bases. Germline values: CDR1 SGHRS, CDR2 YFSETQ. The CDR3 is 18 amino acids. CDR3 loop: CASSLAVTGGDIARGYTF. Incomplete CDR3 DNA: TGCGCCAGCAGCTTGGCCGTGACAGGGGGCGATATAGCGAGAGGC.

This clone has a count of ten or more. Read coverage stops 3 residues before the CDR3 terminus; the germline J gene supplies the remainder. V usage is TRBV28 and J usage is TRBJ2-2, with unresolved D. There are 11 residues in the CDR3. Germline CDR1 reads MDHEN; CDR2 reads SYDVKM. V lost 8 bases to trimming and J lost 3 bases, with 4 bases between them. CDR3 DNA, as far as it was read: TGTGCCAGCTGCGACACCGGGGAG. Translating it yields CASCDTGE. The CDR3 reads in full as CASCDTGELFF.

Ten or more counts support this clone. Read data end 3 residues before the CDR3 end; the end is taken from the germline J gene. V is TRBV29-1 and J is TRBJ2-3, with no clear D. This CDR3 has 13 amino acids. The V gene's germline CDR1 is SQVTM and CDR2 ANQGSEA. Trimming removed 8 bases at V and 2 bases at J, with 14 bases between. The CDR3 region is CSIIGYSTDTQYF. CDR3 DNA, as far as it was read: TGCAGCATTATCGGGTACTCCACAGATACG.

The CDR3: CASSFVGGTSPLHF. Incomplete CDR3 DNA: TGTGCCAGCAGCTTTGTCGGGGGAACTTCACCC. The V and J genes are TRBV11-2 and TRBJ1-6; maybe TRBD1 (5 bases). The read stops 3 residues short of the end of the CDR3; the missing end is completed from the germline J gene. The germline V gene has CDR1 SGHAT and CDR2 FQNNGV. This CDR3 spans 14 amino acids. The V and J ends lost 3 bases and 9 bases respectively, with 12 bases between them.

In this sample, this clone turned up many times. The read finishes 3 residues shy of the CDR3 end, and the germline J gene is used to complete it. The chain has TRBV7-9 and TRBJ2-7, with 9 bases aligning to TRBD2. V gave up 5 bases and J gave up 2 bases; unmatched junction bases: 4. Germline V CDR1 and CDR2: SEHNR, FQNEAQ (reference sequence). The CDR3 has 14 amino acids. Incomplete CDR3 DNA: TGTGCCAGCAGCAATCTAGCGGGAACCTACGAG. Protein product: CASSNLAGTYE. The full-length CDR3 reads as CASSNLAGTYEQYF.